This TCR delta chain was documented in a study of gamma-delta T cells after stem cell transplantation. The CDR3 is made up of 17 amino acids. Trimming removed 4 bases at V and 0 bases at J, with 18 bases between. In germline, CDR1 is TSWWSYY, CDR2 QGS. About this clone itself: TCRdb lists the protein of a much larger clone for this DNA, which differs at residue 5, so this is likely a read error; the protein given here is translated from the DNA itself.

TCRdb ran CATT on the RT-PCR reads. The table includes 1,200 or so delta-chain clones, over 2.5% detected once. The sample consisted of gamma-delta T cells. The genes are TRDV1 and TRDJ1; D gene ambiguous. This receptor was taken from a human donor. It is not recorded whose cells these are; they may come from a transplant donor. CDR3: CALGGRPPGLYTDKLIF. CDR3 nucleotides: TGTGCTCTTGGGGGTCGGCCCCCCGGCCTCTACACCGATAAACTCATCTTT.